This is a list of T cell receptor beta chains from one sample in a study of blood T cell repertoires in COVID-19. Data came from immunoSEQ multiplex PCR; TCRdb stores just in-frame clones and leaves some out. Among a few hundred thousand clones, about 81% were seen once, and the ten largest hold about 5%. The specimen was peripheral blood. The origin of the receptors is an older woman with COVID-19, enrolled during active disease. CDR3s include the opening cysteine and the closing phenylalanine or tryptophan. A D gene is named only where the DNA matches it firmly.

V gene: TRBV5-1; D gene: TRBD2; J gene: TRBJ2-1; CDR3 protein: CASSLVASGRGANEQFF
V gene: TRBV19; D gene: TRBD2; J gene: TRBJ2-3; CDR3 protein: CASSIGLAGVVDTQYF
V gene: TRBV27; D gene: NA; J gene: TRBJ1-6; CDR3 protein: CATRTDSSYNSPLHF
V gene: TRBV12-3/TRBV12-4; D gene: NA; J gene: TRBJ1-1; CDR3 protein: CASSFQNTEAFF
V gene: TRBV10-3; D gene: NA; J gene: TRBJ1-1; CDR3 protein: CAISGATTENTEAFF
V gene: TRBV18; D gene: TRBD1; J gene: TRBJ2-6; CDR3 protein: CASSLNSGTGVPSGANVLTF
V gene: TRBV7-8; D gene: NA; J gene: TRBJ2-1; CDR3 protein: CASTILWRDDEQFF
V gene: TRBV10-3; D gene: TRBD2; J gene: TRBJ2-1; CDR3 protein: CAISWTSGYNEQFF
V gene: TRBV28; D gene: TRBD1; J gene: TRBJ2-7; CDR3 protein: CASSLLGTGSPYEQYF
V gene: TRBV30; D gene: NA; J gene: TRBJ1-2; CDR3 protein: CAWSVSAVNYGYTF
V gene: TRBV7-9; D gene: NA; J gene: TRBJ2-4; CDR3 protein: CASSLTPRAGTGNIQYF
V gene: TRBV5-6; D gene: TRBD1; J gene: TRBJ1-1; CDR3 protein: CASSLDRGSFMNTEAFF
V gene: TRBV9; D gene: NA; J gene: TRBJ2-1; CDR3 protein: CASAIAARSYNEQFF
V gene: TRBV6-6; D gene: TRBD1; J gene: TRBJ1-1; CDR3 protein: CASSPDRVVSAFF
V gene: TRBV19; D gene: NA; J gene: TRBJ2-5; CDR3 protein: CATTRFAFIAGESGETQYF
V gene: TRBV2; D gene: TRBD2; J gene: TRBJ2-5; CDR3 protein: CASSEELAGAGETQYF
V gene: TRBV28; D gene: NA; J gene: TRBJ2-4; CDR3 protein: CASSFLRDWAKNIQYF
V gene: TRBV2; D gene: TRBD1; J gene: TRBJ2-5; CDR3 protein: CASSEFRGLETQYF
V gene: TRBV6-6; D gene: NA; J gene: TRBJ1-1; CDR3 protein: CASRRNSPNTEAFF
V gene: TRBV4-2; D gene: NA; J gene: TRBJ2-3; CDR3 protein: CATPNSTDTQYF
V gene: TRBV28; D gene: NA; J gene: TRBJ2-5; CDR3 protein: CASGAEETGIRETQYF
V gene: TRBV12-3/TRBV12-4; D gene: NA; J gene: TRBJ2-7; CDR3 protein: CASSYTFEQYF